This entry is about one TCR beta chain. The sample contains more than one DNA sequence encoding this CDR3. The sample originates from a study of shared clonotypes between healthy human individuals. The V end lost 0 bases, the J end lost 0 bases, and 7 bases lay between the germline ends. Germline V gene lookup returns CDR1 SGDLS and CDR2 YYNGEE. The CDR3 consists of 15 residues. Genomic DNA (from each subset) was split evenly across several immunoSEQ plates. Profiled with immunoSEQ multiplex PCR; TCRdb holds only in-frame clones, not every one. The sample consists of around 2.5 million clones, approximately 94% of them appearing once.

The sequenced material came from naive CD4+ T cells from PBMCs. Subset indicated: CD45RA+ positively selected. The source is a man younger than 30 in good health. Some clones in this sample may be carry-over from other donors' samples. V gene TRBV9 combines with J gene TRBJ1-3; no firm D call. The CDR3 DNA reads as TGTGCCAGCAGCGTAGAAGGAGGCTCTGGAAACACCATATATTTT. It yields the protein CASSVEGGSGNTIYF.